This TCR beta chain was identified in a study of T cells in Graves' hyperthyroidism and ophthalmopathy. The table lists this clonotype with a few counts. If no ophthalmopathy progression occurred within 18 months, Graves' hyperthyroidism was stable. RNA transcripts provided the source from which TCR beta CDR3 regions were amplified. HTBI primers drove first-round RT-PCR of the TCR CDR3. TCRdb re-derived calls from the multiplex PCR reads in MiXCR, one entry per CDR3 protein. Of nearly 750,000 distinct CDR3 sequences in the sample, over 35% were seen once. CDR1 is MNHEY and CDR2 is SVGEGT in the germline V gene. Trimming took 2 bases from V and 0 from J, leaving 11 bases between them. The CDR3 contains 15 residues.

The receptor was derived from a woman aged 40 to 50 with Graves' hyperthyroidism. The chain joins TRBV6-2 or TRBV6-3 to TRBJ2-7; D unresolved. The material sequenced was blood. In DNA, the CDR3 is TGTGCCAGCAGTTACCCTTTCGGGCGCTCCTACGAGCAGTACTTC. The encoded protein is CASSYPFGRSYEQYF.